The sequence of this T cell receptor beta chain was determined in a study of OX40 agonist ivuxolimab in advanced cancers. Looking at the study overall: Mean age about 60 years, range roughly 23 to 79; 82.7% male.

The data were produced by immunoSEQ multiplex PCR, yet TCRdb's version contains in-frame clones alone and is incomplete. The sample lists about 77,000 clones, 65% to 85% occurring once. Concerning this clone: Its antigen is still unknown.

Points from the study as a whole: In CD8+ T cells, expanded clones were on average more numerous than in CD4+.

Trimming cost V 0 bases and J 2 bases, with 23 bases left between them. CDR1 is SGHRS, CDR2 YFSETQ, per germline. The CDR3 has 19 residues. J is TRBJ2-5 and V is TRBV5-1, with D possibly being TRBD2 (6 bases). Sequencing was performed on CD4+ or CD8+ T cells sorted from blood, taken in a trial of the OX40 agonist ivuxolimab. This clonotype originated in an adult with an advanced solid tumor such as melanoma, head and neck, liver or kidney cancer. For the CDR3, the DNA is TGCGCCAGCAGCTTGGCCGGGAACTTCTGGGGGGTAGAACAAGAGACCCAGTACTTC. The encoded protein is CASSLAGNFWGVEQETQYF.